The clone carrying this TCR beta chain has ten or more counts. The target antigen is unknown. Unique molecular identifiers had been added to the TCR beta cDNA libraries. TCRdb processed the PCR reads anew with MiXCR; each CDR3 protein has one entry. Of hundreds of thousands of distinct CDR3 sequences in the sample, about 27% are singletons; the top ten hold 0.5% to 0.6%. The data derive from a study of post-analysis software for immune sequencing data. About the study: Patients with relapsing-remitting, secondary progressive and progressive-relapsing multiple sclerosis courses were all represented. Whole-study findings and limits: Patients with multiple sclerosis recorded significantly lower normalized Chao1 diversity than controls, the study found.

The specimen sequenced was blood. This receptor was obtained from a girl aged 10 to 17 with multiple sclerosis.

CDR3 protein: CASSQEGTSGANVLTF. The CDR3 DNA reads TGCGCCAGCAGCCAAGAAGGTACCTCTGGGGCCAACGTCCTGACTTTC. V and J are TRBV4-1 and TRBJ2-6; D not certain. There are 16 residues in the CDR3. The V end was cut by 0 bases, the J end by 0 bases, with 6 bases between. Germline assignment: CDR1 MGHRA and CDR2 YSYEKL.